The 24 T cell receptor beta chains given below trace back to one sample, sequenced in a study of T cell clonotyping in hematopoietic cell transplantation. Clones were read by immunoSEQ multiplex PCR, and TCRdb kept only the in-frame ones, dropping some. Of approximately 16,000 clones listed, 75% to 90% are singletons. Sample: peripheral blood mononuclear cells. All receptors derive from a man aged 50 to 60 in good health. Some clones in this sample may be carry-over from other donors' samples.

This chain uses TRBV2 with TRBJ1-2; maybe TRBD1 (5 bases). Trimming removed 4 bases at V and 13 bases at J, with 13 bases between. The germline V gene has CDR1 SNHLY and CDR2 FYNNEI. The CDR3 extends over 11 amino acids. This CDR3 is CASSAAQALTF. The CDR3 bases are TGTGCCAGCAGTGCTGCACAGGCCCTCACCTTC.

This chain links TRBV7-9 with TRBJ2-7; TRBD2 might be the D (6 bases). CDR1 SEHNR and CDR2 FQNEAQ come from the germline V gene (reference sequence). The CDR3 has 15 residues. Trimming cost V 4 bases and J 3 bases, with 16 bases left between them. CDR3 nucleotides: TGTGCCAGCAGCTCCTGGGACTTGGGGGACTACGAGCAGTACTTC. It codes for CASSSWDLGDYEQYF.

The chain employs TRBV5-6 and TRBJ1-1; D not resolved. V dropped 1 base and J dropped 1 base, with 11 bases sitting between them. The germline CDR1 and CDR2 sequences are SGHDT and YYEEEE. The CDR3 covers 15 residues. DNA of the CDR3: TGTGCCAGCAGCTTGTGGGCAGTCAAGAACACTGAAGCTTTCTTT. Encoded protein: CASSLWAVKNTEAFF.

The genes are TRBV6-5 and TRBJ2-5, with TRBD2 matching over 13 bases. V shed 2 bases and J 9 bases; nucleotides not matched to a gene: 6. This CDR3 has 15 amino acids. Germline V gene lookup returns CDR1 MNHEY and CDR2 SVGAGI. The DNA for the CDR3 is TGTGCCAGCAGTTACGGGACTAGCGGGGCGGGGGCCCAGTACTTC. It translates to CASSYGTSGAGAQYF.

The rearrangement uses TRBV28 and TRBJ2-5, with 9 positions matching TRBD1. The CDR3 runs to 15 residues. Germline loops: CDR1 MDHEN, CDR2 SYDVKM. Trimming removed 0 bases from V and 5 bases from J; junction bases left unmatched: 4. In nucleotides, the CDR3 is TGTGCCAGCAGTTTATGGGACAGGGGAGGGGAGACCCAGTACTTC. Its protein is CASSLWDRGGETQYF.

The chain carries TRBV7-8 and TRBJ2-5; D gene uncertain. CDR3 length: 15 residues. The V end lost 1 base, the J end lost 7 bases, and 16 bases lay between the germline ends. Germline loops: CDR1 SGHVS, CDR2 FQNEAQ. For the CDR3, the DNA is TGTGCCAGCAGCTTAGTGGCGCAGACTGAGTGGACCCAGTACTTC. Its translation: CASSLVAQTEWTQYF.

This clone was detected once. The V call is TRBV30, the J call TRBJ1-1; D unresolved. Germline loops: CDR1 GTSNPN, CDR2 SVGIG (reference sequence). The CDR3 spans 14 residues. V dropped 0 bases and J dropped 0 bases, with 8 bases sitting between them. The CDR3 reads CAWSVGGLNTEAFF. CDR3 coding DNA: TGTGCCTGGAGTGTGGGCGGATTGAACACTGAAGCTTTCTTT.

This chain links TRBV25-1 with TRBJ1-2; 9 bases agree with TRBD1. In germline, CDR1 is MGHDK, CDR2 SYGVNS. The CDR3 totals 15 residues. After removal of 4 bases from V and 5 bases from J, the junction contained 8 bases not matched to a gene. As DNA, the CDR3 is TGTGCCAGCAGTGGCCGGACAGGGGCGGGGTATGGCTACACCTTC. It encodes CASSGRTGAGYGYTF.

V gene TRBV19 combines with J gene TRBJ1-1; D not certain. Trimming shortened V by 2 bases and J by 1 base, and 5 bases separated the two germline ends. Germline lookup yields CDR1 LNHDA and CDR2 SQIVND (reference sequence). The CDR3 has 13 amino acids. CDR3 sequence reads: CASSIHKNTEAFF. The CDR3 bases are TGTGCCAGTAGTATACACAAGAACACTGAAGCTTTCTTT.

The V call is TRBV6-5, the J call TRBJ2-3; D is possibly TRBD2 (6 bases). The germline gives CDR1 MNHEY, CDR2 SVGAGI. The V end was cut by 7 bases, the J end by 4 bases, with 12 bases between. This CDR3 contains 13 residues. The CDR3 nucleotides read TGTGCCAGCACCCCGGGGGTCGCAGATACGCAGTATTTT. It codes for CASTPGVADTQYF.

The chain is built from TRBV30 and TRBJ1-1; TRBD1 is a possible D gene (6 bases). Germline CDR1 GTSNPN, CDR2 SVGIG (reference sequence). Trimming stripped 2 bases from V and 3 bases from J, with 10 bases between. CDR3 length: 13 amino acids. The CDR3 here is CAWSRQEDTEAFF. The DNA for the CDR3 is TGTGCCTGGAGTCGACAGGAAGACACTGAAGCTTTCTTT.

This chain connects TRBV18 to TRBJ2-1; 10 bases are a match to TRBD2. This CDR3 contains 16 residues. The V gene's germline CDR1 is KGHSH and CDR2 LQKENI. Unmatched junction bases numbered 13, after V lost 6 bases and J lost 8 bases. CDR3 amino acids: CASSPPRERGGYEQFF. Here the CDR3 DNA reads TGTGCCAGCTCCCCCCCGAGGGAGCGGGGGGGCTATGAGCAGTTCTTC. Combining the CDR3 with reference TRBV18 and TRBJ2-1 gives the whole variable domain NAGVMQNPRHLVRRRGQEARLRCSPMKGHSHVYWYRQLPEEGLKFMVYLQKENIIDESGMPKERFSAEFPKEGPSILRIQQVVRGDSAAYFCASSPPRERGGYEQFFGPGTRLTVL.

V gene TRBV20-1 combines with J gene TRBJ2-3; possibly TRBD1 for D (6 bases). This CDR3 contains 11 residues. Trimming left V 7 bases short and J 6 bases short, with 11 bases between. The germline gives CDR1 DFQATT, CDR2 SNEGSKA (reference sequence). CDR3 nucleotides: TGCAGTGGCGCACAGGGCGATACGCAGTATTTT. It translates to CSGAQGDTQYF.

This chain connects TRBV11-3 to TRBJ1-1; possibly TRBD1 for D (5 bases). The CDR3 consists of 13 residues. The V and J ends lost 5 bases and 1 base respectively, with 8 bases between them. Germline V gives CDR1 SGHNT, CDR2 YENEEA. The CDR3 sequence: CASSLGQNTEAFF. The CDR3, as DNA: TGTGCCAGCAGCCTAGGACAGAACACTGAAGCTTTCTTT.

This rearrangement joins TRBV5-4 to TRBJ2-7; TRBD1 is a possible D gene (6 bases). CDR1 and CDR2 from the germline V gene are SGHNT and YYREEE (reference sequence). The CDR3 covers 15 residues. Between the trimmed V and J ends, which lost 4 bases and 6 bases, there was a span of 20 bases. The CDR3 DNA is TGTGCCAGCAGCATTTCATCCGCAGGGGCTACCGAGCAGTACTTC. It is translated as CASSISSAGATEQYF.

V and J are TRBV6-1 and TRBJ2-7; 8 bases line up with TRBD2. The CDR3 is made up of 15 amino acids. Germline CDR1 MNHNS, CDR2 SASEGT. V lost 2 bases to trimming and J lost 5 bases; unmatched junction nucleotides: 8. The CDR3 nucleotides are TGTGCCAGCAGTGAACAACCAGCGGGGGTGGACGAGCAGTACTTC. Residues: CASSEQPAGVDEQYF.

In DNA form, the CDR3 reads TGTGCCAGCAGTTTAGTATACAACTACGAGCAGTACTTC. Encoded protein: CASSLVYNYEQYF. The J gene is TRBJ2-7, the V gene TRBV27; D gene unclear. The CDR3 has 13 amino acids. V shed 2 bases and J shed 3 bases, with 8 bases lying between them. Looked up from germline, CDR1 is MNHEY and CDR2 is SMNVEV (reference sequence).

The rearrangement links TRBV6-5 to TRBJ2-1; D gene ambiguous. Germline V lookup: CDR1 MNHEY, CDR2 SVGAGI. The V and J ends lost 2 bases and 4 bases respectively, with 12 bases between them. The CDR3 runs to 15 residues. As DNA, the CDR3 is TGTGCCAGCAGTTACCGGCGTTCGGGTTACAATGAGCAGTTCTTC. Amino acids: CASSYRRSGYNEQFF.

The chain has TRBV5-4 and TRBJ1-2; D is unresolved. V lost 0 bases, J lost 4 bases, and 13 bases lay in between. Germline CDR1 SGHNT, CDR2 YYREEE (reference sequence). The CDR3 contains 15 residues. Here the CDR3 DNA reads TGTGCCAGCAGCTTGGACATCTTCGCTCGCTATGGCTACACCTTC. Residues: CASSLDIFARYGYTF.

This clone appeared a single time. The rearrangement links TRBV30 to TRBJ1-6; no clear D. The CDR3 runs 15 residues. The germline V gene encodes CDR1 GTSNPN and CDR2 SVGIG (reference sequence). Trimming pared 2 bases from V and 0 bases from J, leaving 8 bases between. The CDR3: CAWSSSNSYNSPLHF. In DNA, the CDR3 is TGTGCCTGGAGTTCCTCGAACTCCTATAATTCACCCCTCCACTTT. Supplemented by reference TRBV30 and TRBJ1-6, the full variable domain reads SQTIHQWPATLVQPVGSPLSLECTVEGTSNPNLYWYRQAAGRGLQLLFYSVGIGQISSEVPQNLSASRPQDRQFILSSKKLLLSDSGFYLCAWSSSNSYNSPLHFGNGTRLTVT.

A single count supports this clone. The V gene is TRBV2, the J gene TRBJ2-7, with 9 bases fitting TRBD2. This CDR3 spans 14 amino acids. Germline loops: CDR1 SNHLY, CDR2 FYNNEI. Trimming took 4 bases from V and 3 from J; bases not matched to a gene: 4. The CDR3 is CASSGLAGHYEQYF. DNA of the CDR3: TGTGCCAGCAGTGGGCTAGCGGGGCACTACGAGCAGTACTTC. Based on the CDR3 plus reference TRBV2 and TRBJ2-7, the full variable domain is EPEVTQTPSHQVTQMGQEVILRCVPISNHLYFYWYRQILGQKVEFLVSFYNNEISEKSEIFDDQFSVERPDGSNFTLKIRSTKLEDSAMYFCASSGLAGHYEQYFGPGTRLTVT.

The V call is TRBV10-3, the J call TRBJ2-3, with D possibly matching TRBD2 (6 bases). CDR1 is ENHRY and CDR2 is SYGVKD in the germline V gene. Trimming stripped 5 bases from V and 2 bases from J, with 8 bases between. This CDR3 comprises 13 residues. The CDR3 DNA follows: TGTGCCATCAGTCGGGACTCCACAGATACGCAGTATTTT. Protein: CAISRDSTDTQYF.

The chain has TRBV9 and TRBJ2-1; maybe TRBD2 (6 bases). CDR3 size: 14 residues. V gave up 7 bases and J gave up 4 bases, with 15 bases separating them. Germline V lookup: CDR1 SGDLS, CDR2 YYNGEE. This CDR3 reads CASSNGGRYNEQFF. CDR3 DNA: TGTGCCAGCTCCAACGGGGGACGGTACAATGAGCAGTTCTTC.

The CDR3: CARMTGGSYEQYF. CDR3 nucleotides: TGTGCCCGCATGACAGGGGGATCCTACGAGCAGTACTTC. The chain links TRBV30 to TRBJ2-7; TRBD1 aligns across 9 bases. This CDR3 has 13 amino acids. Germline V CDR1 and CDR2: GTSNPN, SVGIG (reference sequence). The J segment lost 1 base and the V segment lost 8 bases, leaving 6 bases of the junction unmatched. The full variable domain, in which reference TRBV30 and TRBJ2-7 provide the parts outside the CDR3, is SQTIHQWPATLVQPVGSPLSLECTVEGTSNPNLYWYRQAAGRGLQLLFYSVGIGQISSEVPQNLSASRPQDRQFILSSKKLLLSDSGFYLCARMTGGSYEQYFGPGTRLTVT.